The sequence of this T cell receptor beta chain was determined in a study of blood T cell repertoires in COVID-19. Study background: Some COVID-19 samples were acute and others convalescent; all came from the United States, Italy and Spain. PBMCs, B-cell-depleted T cells, or T cells were the source of the cDNA or gDNA that made up the material.

Authors' processing steps: Cell counts per sample came from amplifying reference gene primers. Clones were sequenced by immunoSEQ multiplex PCR, and TCRdb holds only the in-frame ones, with some missing. D and trimming were read from the DNA, whereas the V and J calls and clone size are those reported in that table. The profile covers about 170,000 clones, with around 83% appearing a single time and approximately 19% taken by the ten largest. The germline CDR1 and CDR2 sequences are SEHNR and FQNEAQ (reference sequence). The V segment lost 5 bases and the J segment 0 bases; nucleotides outside the gene matches: 5. This CDR3 is 17 amino acids long.

Sequenced: peripheral blood. This clonotype was obtained from a woman in her 70s who had recovered from COVID-19. This sequence joins TRBV7-9 and TRBJ1-4; TRBD1 agrees at 11 bases. CDR3 DNA: TGTGCCAGCAGCCCGGACAGGGGGCTGGCAACTAATGAAAAACTGTTTTTT. Translated: CASSPDRGLATNEKLFF. Using reference TRBV7-9 and TRBJ1-4 for the parts outside the CDR3, the full variable domain is DTGVSQNPRHKITKRGQNVTFRCDPISEHNRLYWYRQTLGQGPEFLTYFQNEAQLEKSRLLSDRFSAERPKGSFSTLEIQRTEQGDSAMYLCASSPDRGLATNEKLFFGSGTQLSVL.